The present T cell receptor (beta chain) was sequenced within a study of blood T cell repertoires in COVID-19. Turning to the study itself: Acute and convalescent COVID-19 specimens originated in the United States, Italy and Spain. T cells, B-cell-depleted T cells, or PBMCs provided the cDNA or gDNA that served as material.

A word on this clone: The sample contains more than one DNA sequence encoding this CDR3.

Seattle participants joined during active infection and were tracked over time. This CDR3 region has 12 residues. Germline V gene data show CDR1 as MNHEY and CDR2 as SVGAGI. The V and J ends lost 0 bases and 4 bases respectively, with 3 bases between them. Original processing notes: Amplifying reference gene primers gave estimates of nucleated cell counts. Clones were read by immunoSEQ multiplex PCR, and TCRdb kept only the in-frame ones, dropping some. V and J calls and clone size come straight from that table; D and trimming were deduced from the DNA. This repertoire shows 350,000 to 400,000 clones, 75% to 90% found once; its top ten account for around 7.5%.

Sequenced input: peripheral blood. The chain is built from TRBV6-5 and TRBJ2-5; no clear D gene. This sequence originates from a woman in her sixties or seventies with COVID-19, enrolled during active disease. The CDR3 coding sequence is TGTGCCAGCAGTTACTCGAGAGAGACCCAGTACTTC. Residues: CASSYSRETQYF.